These 17 T cell receptor beta chains were all obtained from the same sample, sequenced in a study of blood T cell repertoires in COVID-19 (dated by TCRdb to 2020 to 2022). The library came from the immunoSEQ multiplex PCR assay. Imported from immuneACCESS, the table was reduced by TCRdb to in-frame sequences with V and J called. These copies leave out some clones; in studies compared against another copy, an unresolved V gene accounts for under half, and the cause of the remainder is not known. This sample holds a few hundred thousand clones; roughly 85% were observed only once. Less than 2.5% of the sample is in the top ten clones. The sequenced material came from PBMCs or T cells enriched from blood (not recorded which). The source is a man between 25 and 39 years old who had recovered from COVID-19.

The chain links TRBV6-5 to TRBJ1-2; a possible D gene is TRBD1 (5 bases). CDR3 length: 13 residues. From germline, CDR1 is MNHEY and CDR2 SVGAGI. V lost 6 bases and J 2 bases, leaving 10 bases between the germline ends. The CDR3 is CASRQDRNYGYTF. CDR3 bases: TGTGCCAGCAGACAGGACCGGAACTATGGCTACACCTTC.

The gene calls are TRBV5-1 and TRBJ1-2; TRBD1 matches 9 bases. V trimming: 1 base; J trimming: 6 bases; junction bases outside the gene matches: 19. The CDR3 is 19 residues long. From germline, CDR1 is SGHRS and CDR2 YFSETQ. The CDR3 sequence: CASSLTSTFPGQGKDGYTF. CDR3 DNA sequence: TGCGCCAGCAGCTTGACTTCAACCTTCCCGGGACAGGGAAAAGATGGCTACACCTTC.

The chain employs TRBV30 and TRBJ1-4; a possible D gene is TRBD1 (5 bases). Trimming removed 2 bases from V and 3 bases from J, with 13 bases in between. The CDR3 extends over 15 amino acids. Germline V gene sequence: CDR1 GTSNPN, CDR2 SVGIG (reference sequence). The CDR3, as DNA: TGTGCCTGGAGTTCCCCGACAGTCCCTAATGAAAAACTGTTTTTT. Translation: CAWSSPTVPNEKLFF.

This chain uses TRBV12-3 or TRBV12-4 with TRBJ1-5; no clear D gene. Deletions cut 7 bases from V and 5 bases from J, with 12 bases between. The CDR3 covers 13 residues. CDR3 nucleotide sequence: TGTGCCAGCACAAAGGGAGGGCATCAGCCCCAGCATTTT. Amino acids: CASTKGGHQPQHF.

This chain uses TRBV9 with TRBJ1-2, with D maybe TRBD1 (5 bases). Germline loops: CDR1 SGDLS, CDR2 YYNGEE. This CDR3 contains 13 residues. The ends were cut back, 0 bases at V and 8 bases at J, with 11 bases in the middle. CDR3 DNA sequence: TGTGCCAGCAGCGTAGGGACACTGGCGGGCTACACCTTC. This gives the protein CASSVGTLAGYTF.

The chain carries TRBV7-8 and TRBJ1-5; D is ambiguous. The V and J ends lost 1 base and 4 bases respectively, with 5 bases between them. Germline CDR1 is SGHVS and CDR2 is FQNEAQ. The CDR3 spans 13 residues. CDR3 DNA sequence: TGTGCCAGCAGCTTAGTAGCAAATCAGCCCCAGCATTTT. Translating gives CASSLVANQPQHF.

The chain's CDR3 is CASSENRGTYEQYF. CDR3 DNA: TGCGCCAGCAGTGAGAACAGGGGGACTTACGAGCAGTACTTC. This sequence joins TRBV10-1 and TRBJ2-7; 8 bases agree with TRBD1. This CDR3 is 14 amino acids long. The junction had 4 bases not matched to a gene; V was cut back by 2 bases and J by 4 bases. CDR1 WNHNN and CDR2 SYGVQD come from the germline V gene (reference sequence).

V usage is TRBV7-2 and J usage is TRBJ1-1; D ambiguous. The CDR3 runs 14 residues. Trimming stripped 5 bases from V and 0 bases from J, with 10 bases between. Germline V CDR1 and CDR2: SGHTA, FQGNSA. The CDR3 DNA reads TGTGCCAGCAGCCAATTACACATGAACACTGAAGCTTTCTTT. Translation gives CASSQLHMNTEAFF.

The chain combines TRBV10-2 with TRBJ1-1; D may be TRBD1 (5 bases). V lost 0 bases, J lost 1 base, and 9 bases lay in between. The CDR3 spans 15 residues. From germline, CDR1 is WSHSY and CDR2 SAAADI. The DNA of the CDR3 is TGCGCCAGCAGTGAGTCTCAGGGATGGAACACTGAAGCTTTCTTT. This encodes CASSESQGWNTEAFF.

This rearrangement joins TRBV11-3 to TRBJ1-3, with 8 bases lining up with TRBD1. V lost 5 bases to trimming and J lost 0 bases; unmatched junction nucleotides: 3. The CDR3 runs to 15 residues. Germline V CDR1 and CDR2: SGHNT, YENEEA. This chain's CDR3 is CASSAGTGSGNTIYF. The CDR3 coding sequence is TGTGCCAGCAGCGCCGGGACAGGCTCTGGAAACACCATATATTTT.

The chain joins TRBV27 to TRBJ2-1; D is possibly TRBD2 (6 bases). V lost 0 bases and J lost 0, with 15 bases in between. This CDR3 contains 18 residues. Germline CDR1 and CDR2: MNHEY and SMNVEV (reference sequence). CDR3 loop: CASSLSRGTLNSYNEQFF. The DNA of the CDR3 is TGTGCCAGCAGTTTATCGAGAGGGACTCTGAACTCCTACAATGAGCAGTTCTTC.

This chain joins TRBV7-8 and TRBJ1-5; TRBD1 agrees at 10 bases. Germline CDR1 SGHVS, CDR2 FQNEAQ. V lost 5 bases and J lost 7; bases outside the gene matches: 5. CDR3 size: 14 residues. The CDR3 here is CASSRQGAGQPQHF. The CDR3 DNA is TGTGCCAGCAGCCGACAGGGGGCAGGGCAGCCCCAGCATTTT.

This chain links TRBV3-1 (or the pseudogene TRBV3-2) with TRBJ2-3; 7 nucleotides align to TRBD2. Germline CDR1 reads LGHDT; CDR2 reads YNNKEL (reference sequence). The ends lost 4 bases at V and 2 bases at J; junction bases unmatched: 9. CDR3 size: 16 residues. The CDR3 DNA follows: TGTGCCAGCAGCCCTCGACTAGCTTCCCCCACAGATACGCAGTATTTT. Protein: CASSPRLASPTDTQYF.

There are a few counts of this clone. The gene calls are TRBV6-5 and TRBJ1-1; D perhaps matches TRBD1 (5 bases). CDR1 and CDR2 (germline): MNHEY, SVGAGI. The CDR3 totals 12 residues. V was clipped by 0 bases and J by 11 bases, with 10 bases between them. This CDR3 is CASSYSKGLAFF. CDR3 DNA: TGTGCCAGCAGTTACTCGAAGGGGCTGGCTTTCTTT.

The chain carries TRBV14 and TRBJ1-5; 8 nucleotides line up with TRBD1. V trimming: 1 base; J trimming: 1 base; junction bases outside the gene matches: 15. The CDR3 runs 20 residues. Germline CDR1 and CDR2: SGHDN and FVKESK. The CDR3 loop is CASSQGQTGVGLLSNQPQHF. The CDR3 DNA reads as TGTGCCAGCAGCCAAGGTCAGACAGGGGTCGGTTTATTGAGCAATCAGCCCCAGCATTTT. The full variable domain, its missing parts supplied by reference TRBV14 and TRBJ1-5, is EAGVTQFPSHSVIEKGQTVTLRCDPISGHDNLYWYRRVMGKEIKFLLHFVKESKQDESGMPNNRFLAERTGGTYSTLKVQPAELEDSGVYFCASSQGQTGVGLLSNQPQHFGDGTRLSIL.

The J gene is TRBJ1-2, the V gene TRBV29-1, with 10 nucleotides matching TRBD1. Germline V lookup: CDR1 SQVTM, CDR2 ANQGSEA. V trimming: 6 bases; J trimming: 7 bases; junction bases outside the gene matches: 8. CDR3 length equals 13 residues. CDR3 amino acids: CSVAGQGIRGYTF. In DNA, the CDR3 is TGCAGCGTGGCGGGACAGGGGATTCGTGGCTACACCTTC.

In the case of this clone: Other DNA sequences in the same sample also yield this CDR3. V is TRBV5-1 and J is TRBJ2-5; 7 bases map to TRBD1. V lost 4 bases, J lost 2 bases, and 2 bases stayed unmatched. The germline V gene has CDR1 SGHRS and CDR2 YFSETQ. This CDR3 region has 13 residues. CDR3 sequence: CASSTGQQETQYF. The CDR3 DNA reads TGCGCCAGCAGCACGGGACAGCAAGAGACCCAGTACTTC.